These 8 T cell receptor beta chains originate from one sample sequenced in a study of cytomegalovirus exposure and HLA in healthy donors. The PCR used 60 Vbeta and 13 Jbeta primers. Sequenced by immunoSEQ multiplex PCR; TCRdb stores in-frame clones only, minus some. The repertoire consists of roughly 180,000 clones, with just under 80% occurring once and the leading ten covering approximately 2.9%. The sequenced sample consisted of PBMCs. The receptors stem from a female donor in good health and CMV-seronegative.

A few counts support this clone. The rearrangement uses TRBV5-6 and TRBJ1-5; the D gene is possibly TRBD1 (6 bases). CDR3 length: 14 residues. CDR1 and CDR2 from the germline V gene are SGHDT and YYEEEE. Trimming left V 2 bases short and J 4 bases short, with 10 bases between. CDR3: CASSLQGGNQPQHF. In nucleotides, the CDR3 is TGTGCCAGCAGCTTACAGGGTGGAAATCAGCCCCAGCATTTT.

The chain is built from TRBV27 and TRBJ2-1; D remains unclear. Germline-derived CDR1 and CDR2 are MNHEY and SMNVEV (reference sequence). The V gene lost 3 bases and the J gene lost 0 bases, with 12 bases spanning the gap. The CDR3 contains 16 residues. The CDR3 DNA sequence: TGTGCCAGCAGTTTCTCCTCCTCGGGCTCCTACAATGAGCAGTTCTTC. Translating gives CASSFSSSGSYNEQFF.

The chain couples TRBV5-1 to TRBJ2-3; D perhaps matches TRBD1 (5 bases). Germline V lookup: CDR1 SGHRS, CDR2 YFSETQ. The CDR3 length is 14 residues. V dropped 2 bases and J dropped 4 bases, with 11 bases sitting between them. CDR3: CASSFDRTPDTQYF. In DNA, the CDR3 is TGCGCCAGCAGCTTTGACAGAACCCCAGATACGCAGTATTTT.

The chain carries TRBV20-1 and TRBJ1-1; maybe TRBD1 (5 bases). Trimming removed 3 bases at V and 8 bases at J, with 10 bases between. Germline CDR1 DFQATT, CDR2 SNEGSKA (reference sequence). This CDR3 is built from 11 residues. CDR3 in DNA: TGCAGTGCTAGTTCGGGGGGGGAAGCTTTCTTT. This sequence encodes CSASSGGEAFF.

This clone was seen more than once but under ten times. The gene calls are TRBV27 and TRBJ2-1; 12 bases fit TRBD1. The CDR3 runs 16 residues. With 6 bases clipped from V and 8 bases from J, the junction kept 11 bases outside the gene matches. Germline CDR1 and CDR2: MNHEY and SMNVEV (reference sequence). CDR3 sequence (DNA): TGTGCCAGCAGCCGACTCCCGGGACAGGGGGCCGATGAGCAGTTCTTC. Its translation is CASSRLPGQGADEQFF.

The genes are TRBV5-1 and TRBJ2-5; weak D call: TRBD2 (7 bases). The DNA end is a closer match to TRBJ2-7, so the J assignment may be wrong. The CDR3 contains 19 residues. Germline values: CDR1 SGHRS, CDR2 YFSETQ. This CDR3 reads CASSLGHWGGTQNLYEQYF. In nucleotides, the CDR3 is TGCGCCAGCAGCTTGGGACACTGGGGGGGGACACAAAACCTTTACGAGCAGTACTTC.

Turning to this clone: The same CDR3 is also encoded by other DNA sequences in this sample. The V gene is TRBV9, the J gene TRBJ1-2; D unresolved. Between the trimmed V and J ends, which lost 1 base and 0 bases, there was a span of 7 bases. Germline V gene lookup returns CDR1 SGDLS and CDR2 YYNGEE. This CDR3 has 14 residues. CDR3 coding DNA: TGTGCCAGCAGCGTAACTGCGACTAACTATGGCTACACCTTC. This sequence encodes CASSVTATNYGYTF.

The rearrangement uses TRBV11-2 and TRBJ2-7, with TRBD1 matching 8 bases. CDR3 size: 16 residues. Trimming at V came to 5 bases and at J to 2 bases, leaving 11 bases not matched to a gene. From germline, CDR1 is SGHAT and CDR2 FQNNGV. CDR3 sequence (DNA): TGTGCCAGCAGCCGATCCGGGACAGGAGTCCCCTACGAGCAGTACTTC. Translation gives CASSRSGTGVPYEQYF.